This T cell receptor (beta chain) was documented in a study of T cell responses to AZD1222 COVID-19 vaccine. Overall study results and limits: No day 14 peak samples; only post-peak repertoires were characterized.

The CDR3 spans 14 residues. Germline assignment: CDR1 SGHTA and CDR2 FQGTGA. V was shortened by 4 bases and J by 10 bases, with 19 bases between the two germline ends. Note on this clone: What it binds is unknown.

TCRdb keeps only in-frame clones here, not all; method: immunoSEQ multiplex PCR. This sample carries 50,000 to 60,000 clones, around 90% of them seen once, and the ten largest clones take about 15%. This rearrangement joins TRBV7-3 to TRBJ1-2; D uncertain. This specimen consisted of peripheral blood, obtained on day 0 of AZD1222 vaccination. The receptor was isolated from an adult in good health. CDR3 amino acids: CASSSWTAMGVYTF. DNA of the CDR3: TGTGCCAGCAGCTCCTGGACTGCCATGGGTGTCTACACCTTC.